The rows below give T cell receptor beta chains drawn from one sample of a study of post-analysis software for immune sequencing data. TCRdb re-called the PCR reads with MiXCR, one entry per CDR3 protein. Of 650,000 to 900,000 distinct CDR3 sequences listed, just over 45% were seen once; the top ten hold roughly 4.5%. Sequenced input: blood. Source of these receptors: a girl under 18 with multiple sclerosis. The CDR3 runs from the conserved cysteine through the conserved F or W. A D gene is named only where the DNA matches it firmly. Clone size, where shown, is once, few, many, or a class for clones that have expanded.

V gene: TRBV12-5; J gene: TRBJ2-7; clone size: few; D gene: -; CDR3 DNA: TGTGCTAGTGCGGGACCCCGGGTCTACGAGCAGTACTTC; CDR3 protein: CASAGPRVYEQYF
V gene: TRBV12-3/TRBV12-4; J gene: TRBJ2-5; clone size: -; D gene: -; CDR3 DNA: TGTGCCAGCAGTAGAGGTCACCAAGAGACCCAGTACTTC; CDR3 protein: CASSRGHQETQYF
V gene: TRBV7-6; J gene: TRBJ2-7; clone size: few; D gene: TRBD1; CDR3 DNA: TGTGCCAGCAGCCCACAGGGGAATTCGTACGAGCAGTACTTC; CDR3 protein: CASSPQGNSYEQYF
V gene: TRBV10-2; J gene: TRBJ2-7; clone size: -; D gene: TRBD2; CDR3 DNA: TGCGCCAGCAGTGAGAGGCGGGAGGCTTCCTACGAGCAGTACTTC; CDR3 protein: CASSERREASYEQYF
V gene: TRBV6-2/TRBV6-3; J gene: TRBJ1-4; clone size: few; D gene: -; CDR3 DNA: TGTGCCAGCAGTAGACCAAGGGGAGTCGGTGAAAAACTGTTTTTT; CDR3 protein: CASSRPRGVGEKLFF
V gene: TRBV29-1; J gene: TRBJ2-1; clone size: few; D gene: TRBD2; CDR3 DNA: TGCAGCGTTGAATCCGGGACTAGCGGTTACAATGAGCAGTTCTTC; CDR3 protein: CSVESGTSGYNEQFF
V gene: TRBV6-2/TRBV6-3; J gene: TRBJ2-7; clone size: few; D gene: -; CDR3 DNA: TGTGCCAGCAGACTAGAGGACACCTTTTACTACGAGCAGTACTTC; CDR3 protein: CASRLEDTFYYEQYF
V gene: TRBV20-1; J gene: TRBJ2-7; clone size: -; D gene: TRBD2; CDR3 DNA: TGCAGTGCCGGGGAGGGGAGCTCCTACGAGCAGTACTTC; CDR3 protein: CSAGEGSSYEQYF
V gene: TRBV9; J gene: TRBJ2-5; clone size: -; D gene: -; CDR3 DNA: TGTGCCAGCAGCGTAGGGGACGAGCGGCGGGAGACCCAGTACTTC; CDR3 protein: CASSVGDERRETQYF
V gene: TRBV11-3; J gene: TRBJ2-5; clone size: -; D gene: -; CDR3 DNA: TGTGCCAGCAGGGGCCGGGACCTAGGACGAGAGACCCAGTACTTC; CDR3 protein: CASRGRDLGRETQYF
V gene: TRBV10-3; J gene: TRBJ2-5; clone size: -; D gene: TRBD2; CDR3 DNA: TGTGCCATCAGTGAGGGCGGGAGTGAATGGGAGACCCAGTACTTC; CDR3 protein: CAISEGGSEWETQYF
V gene: TRBV4-3; J gene: TRBJ2-1; clone size: -; D gene: -; CDR3 DNA: TGCGCCAGCAGCCAAGGGCAAGAGAGTGAGCAGTTCTTC; CDR3 protein: CASSQGQESEQFF
V gene: TRBV13; J gene: TRBJ2-2; clone size: -; D gene: TRBD2; CDR3 DNA: TGTGCTAGCAGCTTAGCGCGAGGACTAGCGGGATACGGCGGGGAGCTGTTTTTT; CDR3 protein: CASSLARGLAGYGGELFF
V gene: TRBV12-3/TRBV12-4; J gene: TRBJ2-5; clone size: -; D gene: -; CDR3 DNA: TGTGCCAGCACCTGGGGGAACCTCGTGGAGACCCAGTACTTC; CDR3 protein: CASTWGNLVETQYF
V gene: TRBV9; J gene: TRBJ2-1; clone size: -; D gene: -; CDR3 DNA: TGTGCCAGCAGCGTAGCTACGGGAGCTAACGAGCAGTTCTTC; CDR3 protein: CASSVATGANEQFF
V gene: TRBV29-1; J gene: TRBJ2-1; clone size: few; D gene: -; CDR3 DNA: TGCAGCGTTGTACTAGCACTTGAGCAGTTCTTC; CDR3 protein: CSVVLALEQFF
V gene: TRBV29-1; J gene: TRBJ2-1; clone size: -; D gene: -; CDR3 DNA: TGCAGCGTTAGGCCAATGGACAACAATGAGCAGTTCTTC; CDR3 protein: CSVRPMDNNEQFF
V gene: TRBV11-2; J gene: TRBJ2-1; clone size: -; D gene: -; CDR3 DNA: TGTGCCAGCAGCTTAATCCGGGATGTAAATGAGCAGTTCTTC; CDR3 protein: CASSLIRDVNEQFF
V gene: TRBV12-3/TRBV12-4; J gene: TRBJ2-7; clone size: -; D gene: -; CDR3 DNA: TGTGCCAGCAGTTTAAGGGACTTTGGCTACGAGCAGTACTTC; CDR3 protein: CASSLRDFGYEQYF
V gene: TRBV28; J gene: TRBJ2-5; clone size: -; D gene: TRBD1; CDR3 DNA: TGTGCCAGCAGTTTGGACAGGGGGCTTCAAGAGACCCAGTACTTC; CDR3 protein: CASSLDRGLQETQYF
V gene: TRBV29-1; J gene: TRBJ2-7; clone size: few; D gene: TRBD2; CDR3 DNA: TGCAGCGTTGAAGTCCCCCCCGGGGCGGGAGACTACTACGAGCAGTACTTC; CDR3 protein: CSVEVPPGAGDYYEQYF
V gene: TRBV7-2; J gene: TRBJ2-7; clone size: -; D gene: -; CDR3 DNA: TGTGCCAGCAGCTTGTCGAGGGACCCCACCTACGAGCAGTACTTC; CDR3 protein: CASSLSRDPTYEQYF
V gene: TRBV29-1; J gene: TRBJ2-3; clone size: few; D gene: -; CDR3 DNA: TGCAGCGTTGAAGGGGCTAGCACTAGCACAGATACGCAGTATTTT; CDR3 protein: CSVEGASTSTDTQYF
V gene: TRBV12-3/TRBV12-4; J gene: TRBJ2-3; clone size: many; D gene: -; CDR3 DNA: TGTGCCAGCAGACCTGGTCGTACAGATACGCAGTATTTT; CDR3 protein: CASRPGRTDTQYF
V gene: TRBV20-1; J gene: TRBJ2-3; clone size: -; D gene: TRBD2; CDR3 DNA: TGCAGTGCTAGAGGGCTGCCGGGACTAGCGCGTACTAGCACAGATACGCAGTATTTT; CDR3 protein: CSARGLPGLARTSTDTQYF
V gene: TRBV15; J gene: TRBJ2-7; clone size: many; D gene: TRBD2; CDR3 DNA: TGTGCCACCAGCAGAGGAGGAACTCTAGCGGATTCCTACGAGCAGTACTTC; CDR3 protein: CATSRGGTLADSYEQYF
V gene: TRBV25-1; J gene: TRBJ1-5; clone size: -; D gene: TRBD1; CDR3 DNA: TGTGCCAGCAGTGATGGGACAGGGCGAGGGCCCCAGCATTTT; CDR3 protein: CASSDGTGRGPQHF
V gene: TRBV24-1; J gene: TRBJ1-4; clone size: few; D gene: TRBD1; CDR3 DNA: TGTGCCACCAGTGAGCCGGGACAGGGAGGAAAACTGTTTTTT; CDR3 protein: CATSEPGQGGKLFF
V gene: TRBV14; J gene: TRBJ2-1; clone size: few; D gene: TRBD1; CDR3 DNA: TGTGCCAGCAGCCTATCAGGGGGAACACACAATGAACAGTTCTTC; CDR3 protein: CASSLSGGTHNEQFF
V gene: TRBV6-5; J gene: TRBJ2-2; clone size: -; D gene: -; CDR3 DNA: TGTGCCAGCAGTTCAGGAGTTGGGGAGCTGTTTTTT; CDR3 protein: CASSSGVGELFF
V gene: TRBV29-1; J gene: TRBJ2-5; clone size: few; D gene: -; CDR3 DNA: TGCAGCGTTACCCACACGGGGTTGGGAGAGACCCAGTACTTC; CDR3 protein: CSVTHTGLGETQYF
V gene: TRBV20-1; J gene: TRBJ2-1; clone size: -; D gene: TRBD2; CDR3 DNA: TGCAGTGCTGTTGGACTAGCGGAGAGGGGCAATGAGCAGTTCTTC; CDR3 protein: CSAVGLAERGNEQFF
V gene: TRBV7-9; J gene: TRBJ2-7; clone size: -; D gene: -; CDR3 DNA: TGTGCCAGCGAGAAAGGGTCGGGGGGCCGGATGGAGCAGTACTTC; CDR3 protein: CASEKGSGGRMEQYF
V gene: TRBV5-1; J gene: TRBJ1-4; clone size: -; D gene: -; CDR3 DNA: TGCGCCAGCAGCTTGGAGGCAGGGGATGAAAAACTGTTTTTT; CDR3 protein: CASSLEAGDEKLFF
V gene: TRBV20-1; J gene: TRBJ2-7; clone size: -; D gene: TRBD2; CDR3 DNA: TGCAGCTCTCCGGGACTAGCCACCGAGCAGTACTTC; CDR3 protein: CSSPGLATEQYF
V gene: TRBV6-1; J gene: TRBJ1-5; clone size: once; D gene: TRBD1; CDR3 DNA: TGTGCCAGCAGTGCCCGGACAGGGGGCATGTATGAGCCCCAGCATTTT; CDR3 protein: CASSARTGGMYEPQHF
V gene: TRBV3-1; J gene: TRBJ1-2; clone size: once; D gene: -; CDR3 DNA: TGTGCCAGCAGCCAATCGGTGGTAGGGAACTATGGCTACACCTTC; CDR3 protein: CASSQSVVGNYGYTF
V gene: TRBV7-9; J gene: TRBJ2-1; clone size: -; D gene: -; CDR3 DNA: TGTGCCGCACAGCGCATCAATGAGCAGTTCTTC; CDR3 protein: CAAQRINEQFF
V gene: TRBV27; J gene: TRBJ1-2; clone size: once; D gene: TRBD1; CDR3 DNA: TGTACCAGCAGTTTCGACAGGGCCCGTGGCTACACCTTC; CDR3 protein: CTSSFDRARGYTF
V gene: TRBV4-1; J gene: TRBJ2-1; clone size: -; D gene: -; CDR3 DNA: TGCGCCAGCAGCCAGCTCGACTTGGGGTTCAGGGGTGACAATGAGCAGTTCTTC; CDR3 protein: CASSQLDLGFRGDNEQFF
V gene: TRBV12-3/TRBV12-4; J gene: TRBJ2-1; clone size: -; D gene: TRBD2; CDR3 DNA: TGTGCCAGCAGGGCTAGCGGGAAAAGTACCTCCTACAATGAGCAGTTCTTC; CDR3 protein: CASRASGKSTSYNEQFF
V gene: TRBV4-3; J gene: TRBJ2-5; clone size: -; D gene: TRBD2; CDR3 DNA: TGCGCCAGCAGCCAAGATGTGGAGGGACTAGCGGGGCCCCAAGAGACCCAGTACTTC; CDR3 protein: CASSQDVEGLAGPQETQYF
V gene: TRBV7-9; J gene: TRBJ2-3; clone size: few; D gene: TRBD2; CDR3 DNA: TGTGCCAGCAGCAGCCGGATCGATCGGGCGGGAGGAGGAACAGATACGCAGTATTTT; CDR3 protein: CASSSRIDRAGGGTDTQYF
V gene: TRBV7-9; J gene: TRBJ2-1; clone size: -; D gene: -; CDR3 DNA: TGTGCCAGCAGCTTAAAGGCGGACCCCTCCGGTGAGCAGTTCTTC; CDR3 protein: CASSLKADPSGEQFF
V gene: TRBV12-3/TRBV12-4; J gene: TRBJ1-6; clone size: few; D gene: -; CDR3 DNA: TGTGCCAGCAGTTTGGGAGGCGCGGGGAATTCACCCCTCCACTTT; CDR3 protein: CASSLGGAGNSPLHF
V gene: TRBV27; J gene: TRBJ2-4; clone size: -; D gene: -; CDR3 DNA: TGTGCCAGCAGTTTAAACGCGGCCAAAAACATTCAGTACTTC; CDR3 protein: CASSLNAAKNIQYF
V gene: TRBV13; J gene: TRBJ2-3; clone size: -; D gene: -; CDR3 DNA: TGTGCCAGCAGCTCGGACCAAACAGGGCCCCGGACAGATACGCAGTATTTT; CDR3 protein: CASSSDQTGPRTDTQYF
V gene: TRBV12-3/TRBV12-4; J gene: TRBJ2-7; clone size: -; D gene: TRBD2; CDR3 DNA: TGTGCCAGCAGTCCAGGGACTAGCGGGAGTGTGGACGAGCAGTACTTC; CDR3 protein: CASSPGTSGSVDEQYF
V gene: TRBV27; J gene: TRBJ2-7; clone size: -; D gene: -; CDR3 DNA: TGTGCCAGCAGTTCGGGGGTGAAAAGTGTGCAGTACTTC; CDR3 protein: CASSSGVKSVQYF
V gene: TRBV7-9; J gene: TRBJ2-1; clone size: few; D gene: TRBD2; CDR3 DNA: TGTGCCAGCAGCTTAGCGCTCGGCCAACGGGGGGCCTACAATGAGCAGTTCTTC; CDR3 protein: CASSLALGQRGAYNEQFF